Listed below are T cell receptor beta chains from one sample, sequenced in a study of PD-1 blockade in classical Hodgkin lymphoma. Measured with immunoSEQ multiplex PCR; TCRdb has only the in-frame clones, and not every one. Counted here are 30,000 to 35,000 clones, around nine tenths occurring once; the ten biggest clones make up over 0.2%. The sequenced sample was CD4+ T cells from blood, obtained at baseline. All receptors derive from a human donor with classical Hodgkin lymphoma. Each CDR3 is given with its conserved first and last residue. The D gene is left open where the match is weak. Not all rows give a size; the values are once, few, many and, for expanded clones, a class.

J gene | V gene | clone size | D gene | CDR3 protein | CDR3 DNA
TRBJ1-2 | TRBV28 | NA | NA | CASSTVSGYTF | TGTGCCAGCAGTACAGTCAGTGGCTACACCTTC
TRBJ1-2 | TRBV6-5 | NA | TRBD1 | CASKDRVSYTF | TGTGCCAGCAAGGACAGGGTGAGCTACACCTTC
TRBJ2-7 | TRBV7-3 | NA | NA | CASSPEGHYEQYF | TGTGCCAGCAGCCCGGAGGGACACTACGAGCAGTACTTC
TRBJ1-5 | TRBV6-5 | NA | NA | CASSRSWDPGQPQHF | TGTGCCAGCAGTCGCTCGTGGGATCCGGGACAGCCCCAGCATTTT
TRBJ1-2 | TRBV5-1 | NA | NA | CASSLGGSDHYGYTF | TGCGCCAGCAGCCTAGGAGGGTCGGACCACTATGGCTACACCTTC
TRBJ2-1 | TRBV30 | NA | TRBD2 | CAWSFLTSGNYNEQFF | TGTGCCTGGAGTTTCCTTACTAGCGGGAACTACAATGAGCAGTTCTTC
TRBJ2-7 | TRBV28 | NA | NA | CASSLSGGEPYF | TGTGCCAGCAGTCTTAGTGGCGGGGAACCGTACTTC
TRBJ1-3 | TRBV6-1 | NA | NA | CASTEQGNTIYF | TGTGCCAGCACCGAACAGGGAAACACCATATATTTT
TRBJ2-1 | TRBV5-4 | NA | NA | CASSPGVRIEQFF | TGTGCCAGCAGTCCGGGAGTGCGGATAGAGCAGTTCTTC
TRBJ1-1 | TRBV9 | NA | NA | CASSLFQGDTEAFF | TGTGCCAGCAGCCTCTTCCAGGGAGACACTGAAGCTTTCTTT
TRBJ1-3 | TRBV7-2 | NA | NA | CASSPPGGRGNTIYF | TGTGCCAGCAGCCCCCCGGGGGGCCGCGGAAACACCATATATTTT
TRBJ1-6 | TRBV30 | NA | NA | CAGSSGKIDSPLHF | TGTGCCGGTAGTTCTGGGAAAATAGATTCACCCCTCCACTTT
TRBJ1-2 | TRBV27 | NA | NA | CASSLSAGNYGYTF | TGTGCCAGCAGTTTATCGGCGGGGAACTATGGCTACACCTTC
TRBJ1-2 | TRBV19 | few | NA | CASSINRAEGYTF | TGTGCCAGTAGTATAAACAGGGCGGAAGGCTACACCTTC
TRBJ2-2 | TRBV11-3 | NA | NA | CASSLARPGELFF | TGTGCCAGCAGCTTAGCCAGGCCCGGGGAGCTGTTTTTT
TRBJ2-7 | TRBV6-5 | NA | NA | CASRRAYEQYF | TGTGCCAGCAGGCGGGCCTACGAGCAGTACTTC
TRBJ2-1 | TRBV14 | NA | TRBD2 | CASRQTGLPYNEQFF | TGTGCCAGCAGACAGACGGGACTACCATACAATGAGCAGTTCTTC
TRBJ2-5 | TRBV10-1 | NA | NA | CASSESRQGETQYF | TGCGCCAGCAGTGAGTCCAGGCAGGGCGAGACCCAGTACTTC
TRBJ2-2 | TRBV5-6 | NA | NA | CASSLPGEGSGELFF | TGTGCCAGCAGCTTGCCGGGAGAAGGGTCCGGGGAGCTGTTTTTT
TRBJ2-2 | TRBV10-1 | NA | NA | CATFGSVTGELFF | TGCGCCACCTTCGGGTCCGTCACCGGGGAGCTGTTTTTT
TRBJ1-4 | TRBV5-5 | NA | NA | CASSLSQLGNEKLFF | TGTGCCAGCAGCCTGTCACAGCTTGGTAATGAAAAACTGTTTTTT
TRBJ2-7 | TRBV2 | NA | NA | CASKEYWGEQYF | TGTGCCAGCAAAGAATACTGGGGTGAGCAGTACTTC
TRBJ2-7 | TRBV29-1 | NA | NA | CSVGAIYEQYF | TGCAGCGTTGGGGCTATATACGAGCAGTACTTC
TRBJ2-3 | TRBV7-6 | once | NA | CASSLSTDTDTQYF | TGTGCCAGCAGCTTGTCGACAGACACAGATACGCAGTATTTT
TRBJ1-2 | TRBV7-2 | NA | NA | CASSLDWRGADYGYTF | TGTGCCAGCAGCTTAGACTGGAGGGGCGCGGACTATGGCTACACCTTC
TRBJ1-3 | TRBV30 | NA | NA | CAWSLTGSGNTIYF | TGTGCCTGGAGCTTAACAGGGTCAGGAAACACCATATATTTT